This is a list of T cell receptor beta chains from one sample in a study of blood T cell repertoires in COVID-19. The assay was immunoSEQ multiplex PCR, and TCRdb's table has in-frame clones only and misses some. The data show about 230,000 clones, about 83% seen once. The sequenced sample was peripheral blood. The receptors stem from a woman aged 45 to 65 with acute or convalescent COVID-19. CDR3s include the opening cysteine and the closing phenylalanine or tryptophan. Fields, in order: clone size, V gene, D gene, J gene, CDR3 DNA, CDR3 protein. A D gene is named only where the DNA matches it firmly. Only part of the rows carry a size: once, few, many, or a class if the clone is expanded.

clone size: few
V gene: TRBV12-3/TRBV12-4
D gene: NA
J gene: TRBJ1-6
CDR3 DNA: TGTGCCAGCAGTTCCCTCTATAATTCACCCCTCCACTTT
CDR3 protein: CASSSLYNSPLHF

clone size: NA
V gene: TRBV30
D gene: NA
J gene: TRBJ1-1
CDR3 DNA: TGTGCCTGGAGGGGCAACCGTGGCACTGAAGCTTTCTTT
CDR3 protein: CAWRGNRGTEAFF

clone size: NA
V gene: TRBV5-3
D gene: NA
J gene: TRBJ1-3
CDR3 DNA: TGTGCCAGAAGTTTCAGAAACACCATATATTTT
CDR3 protein: CARSFRNTIYF

clone size: NA
V gene: TRBV27
D gene: NA
J gene: TRBJ2-7
CDR3 DNA: TGTGCCAGCAGTTTCGGGTTGGACTACGAGCAGTACTTC
CDR3 protein: CASSFGLDYEQYF

clone size: NA
V gene: TRBV10-3
D gene: TRBD2
J gene: TRBJ2-3
CDR3 DNA: TGTGCCATCAGTGAGAGATATGGCGGGGGAACAGATACGCAGTATTTT
CDR3 protein: CAISERYGGGTDTQYF

clone size: NA
V gene: TRBV24-1
D gene: NA
J gene: TRBJ2-2
CDR3 DNA: TGTGCCACCAGTGATTGGACAGACACCGGGGAGCTGTTTTTT
CDR3 protein: CATSDWTDTGELFF

clone size: NA
V gene: TRBV4-3
D gene: NA
J gene: TRBJ2-3
CDR3 DNA: TGCGCCAGCAGTCTCGCCGGCGCAGGAACAGATACGCAGTATTTT
CDR3 protein: CASSLAGAGTDTQYF

clone size: few
V gene: TRBV7-2
D gene: NA
J gene: TRBJ1-5
CDR3 DNA: TGTGCCAGCAAGCGGAGCAATCAGCCCCAGCATTTT
CDR3 protein: CASKRSNQPQHF

clone size: NA
V gene: TRBV7-9
D gene: NA
J gene: TRBJ1-3
CDR3 DNA: TGTGCCAGCAGCTTAGGGACTACTATTGGAAACACCATATATTTT
CDR3 protein: CASSLGTTIGNTIYF

clone size: NA
V gene: TRBV5-5
D gene: TRBD2
J gene: TRBJ2-1
CDR3 DNA: TGTGCCAGCAGGTTGACGCCTAGCGGGACGACCTACAATGAGCAGTTCTTC
CDR3 protein: CASRLTPSGTTYNEQFF

clone size: NA
V gene: TRBV5-1
D gene: NA
J gene: TRBJ1-2
CDR3 DNA: TGCGCCAGCAGCTTAATGGACACAGCCTATGGCTACACCTTC
CDR3 protein: CASSLMDTAYGYTF

clone size: NA
V gene: TRBV3-1/TRBV3-2
D gene: NA
J gene: TRBJ1-5
CDR3 DNA: TGTGCCAGCAGCTGGGGCGCGGTCAATCAGCCCCAGCATTTT
CDR3 protein: CASSWGAVNQPQHF

clone size: NA
V gene: TRBV4-2
D gene: NA
J gene: TRBJ2-2
CDR3 DNA: TGTGCCAGCAGCCAAGATTACGGGGGAGACACCGGGGAGCTGTTTTTT
CDR3 protein: CASSQDYGGDTGELFF

clone size: NA
V gene: TRBV29-1
D gene: TRBD2
J gene: TRBJ2-3
CDR3 DNA: TGCAGCGTTGCTCGCGGGAGGGGAGATACGCAGTATTTT
CDR3 protein: CSVARGRGDTQYF

clone size: NA
V gene: TRBV6-2/TRBV6-3
D gene: TRBD2
J gene: TRBJ2-2
CDR3 DNA: TGTGCCAGCACCCCGAGCGGGGGCGACACCGGGGAGCTGTTTTTT
CDR3 protein: CASTPSGGDTGELFF

clone size: NA
V gene: TRBV5-4
D gene: TRBD2
J gene: TRBJ2-3
CDR3 DNA: TGTGCCAGCAGCTTGTCCTCTAGCGGGAGGCCCACAGATACGCAGTATTTT
CDR3 protein: CASSLSSSGRPTDTQYF

clone size: NA
V gene: TRBV7-2
D gene: NA
J gene: TRBJ1-1
CDR3 DNA: TGTGCCAGCAGCCAGACAGAGAACACTGAAGCTTTCTTT
CDR3 protein: CASSQTENTEAFF

clone size: once
V gene: TRBV7-9
D gene: NA
J gene: TRBJ1-5
CDR3 DNA: TGTGCCAGCAGCTTAGGAGGGGGGGTCTACAATCAGCCCCAGCATTTT
CDR3 protein: CASSLGGGVYNQPQHF

clone size: NA
V gene: TRBV14
D gene: NA
J gene: TRBJ1-2
CDR3 DNA: TGTGCCAGCAGCCAAGGGGAGGCTGGCTACACCTTC
CDR3 protein: CASSQGEAGYTF

clone size: NA
V gene: TRBV10-1
D gene: NA
J gene: TRBJ1-1
CDR3 DNA: TGCGCCAGCAGTGCGGCGGGGCGGGGCACTGAAGCTTTCTTT
CDR3 protein: CASSAAGRGTEAFF

clone size: NA
V gene: TRBV4-1
D gene: TRBD1
J gene: TRBJ1-3
CDR3 DNA: TGCGCCAGCAGCCAAGACGAGACAGGGGAGTATGGAAACACCATATATTTT
CDR3 protein: CASSQDETGEYGNTIYF

clone size: few
V gene: TRBV9
D gene: NA
J gene: TRBJ1-5
CDR3 DNA: TGTGCCAGCAGGGGCGATCAGCCCCAGCATTTT
CDR3 protein: CASRGDQPQHF

clone size: NA
V gene: TRBV7-2
D gene: NA
J gene: TRBJ1-6
CDR3 DNA: TGTGCCAGCAGCCCGGGTGGGACAAGGAATTCACCCCTCCACTTT
CDR3 protein: CASSPGGTRNSPLHF

clone size: NA
V gene: TRBV7-2
D gene: NA
J gene: TRBJ2-1
CDR3 DNA: TGTGCCAGCAGCTTAGCGGCGGCGCGGATTATTTACAATGAGCAGTTCTTC
CDR3 protein: CASSLAAARIIYNEQFF

clone size: few
V gene: TRBV3-1/TRBV3-2
D gene: NA
J gene: TRBJ2-1
CDR3 DNA: TGTGCCAGCAGCGTATACAATGAGCAGTTCTTC
CDR3 protein: CASSVYNEQFF

clone size: NA
V gene: TRBV12-3/TRBV12-4
D gene: TRBD1
J gene: TRBJ1-2
CDR3 DNA: TGTGCCAGCCTCGACAGGGATGCCTATGGCTACACCTTC
CDR3 protein: CASLDRDAYGYTF

clone size: NA
V gene: TRBV30
D gene: TRBD2
J gene: TRBJ2-3
CDR3 DNA: TGTGCCTGGAGTGGGACTAGCGGGGCTAGCACAGATACGCAGTATTTT
CDR3 protein: CAWSGTSGASTDTQYF

clone size: NA
V gene: TRBV30
D gene: TRBD1
J gene: TRBJ1-2
CDR3 DNA: TGTGCCTGGGTTCTACAGGGGGCCAGAGGCTACACCTTC
CDR3 protein: CAWVLQGARGYTF

clone size: NA
V gene: TRBV10-3
D gene: TRBD1
J gene: TRBJ1-2
CDR3 DNA: TGTGCCATCAGTGAGTCGACAGGGAACTATGGCTACACCTTC
CDR3 protein: CAISESTGNYGYTF

clone size: NA
V gene: TRBV24-1
D gene: NA
J gene: TRBJ1-5
CDR3 DNA: TGTGCCACCAGTGATCCCGCGACAGAAAATCAGCCCCAGCATTTT
CDR3 protein: CATSDPATENQPQHF

clone size: NA
V gene: TRBV18
D gene: NA
J gene: TRBJ2-7
CDR3 DNA: TGTGCCAGCTCACCAGGGAGTTGGGATGCCGAGCAGTACTTC
CDR3 protein: CASSPGSWDAEQYF

clone size: NA
V gene: TRBV28
D gene: TRBD2
J gene: TRBJ2-7
CDR3 DNA: TGTGCCAGCAGACCACCGGGACTAGCGGGGGCCTCCTACGAGCAGTACTTC
CDR3 protein: CASRPPGLAGASYEQYF

clone size: NA
V gene: TRBV9
D gene: NA
J gene: TRBJ2-2
CDR3 DNA: TGTGCCAGCAGCGTAGCGGCCCTTGCGGGGGCCGGTCCCGGGGAGCTGTTTTTT
CDR3 protein: CASSVAALAGAGPGELFF

clone size: NA
V gene: TRBV7-9
D gene: TRBD1
J gene: TRBJ1-3
CDR3 DNA: TGTGCCAGCAGCTTAGGGACAGGGGGCGCGACAGGAAACACCATATATTTT
CDR3 protein: CASSLGTGGATGNTIYF

clone size: NA
V gene: TRBV9
D gene: NA
J gene: TRBJ2-1
CDR3 DNA: TGTGCCAGCAGCCCCGAGGCTAATGAGCAGTTCTTC
CDR3 protein: CASSPEANEQFF

clone size: NA
V gene: TRBV9
D gene: NA
J gene: TRBJ1-3
CDR3 DNA: TGTGCCAGCAGCGTAGAGGGGCAATCTGGAAACACCATATATTTT
CDR3 protein: CASSVEGQSGNTIYF

clone size: NA
V gene: TRBV7-8
D gene: NA
J gene: TRBJ1-3
CDR3 DNA: TGTGCCAGCAGCTTAGAAGGGGCCCAGCTCGGAAACACCATATATTTT
CDR3 protein: CASSLEGAQLGNTIYF

clone size: NA
V gene: TRBV21-1
D gene: NA
J gene: TRBJ1-5
CDR3 DNA: TGTGCCAGTGCTCTCGGAGCGGCGGGGCCCCAGCATTTT
CDR3 protein: CASALGAAGPQHF

clone size: once
V gene: TRBV19
D gene: NA
J gene: TRBJ1-6
CDR3 DNA: TGTGCCAGTAGTCCAACCCACAGGGTCGAGAATTCACCCCTCCACTTT
CDR3 protein: CASSPTHRVENSPLHF

clone size: NA
V gene: TRBV7-9
D gene: NA
J gene: TRBJ1-1
CDR3 DNA: TGTGCCAGCAGCCATAGAGCCGAAGCTTTCTTT
CDR3 protein: CASSHRAEAFF

clone size: NA
V gene: TRBV30
D gene: TRBD1
J gene: TRBJ1-2
CDR3 DNA: TGTGCCTGGGCAACAGGGGTGTTCTATGGCTACACCTTC
CDR3 protein: CAWATGVFYGYTF

clone size: NA
V gene: TRBV27
D gene: TRBD2
J gene: TRBJ2-1
CDR3 DNA: TGTGCCAGCAGTCTCATAGCGGGGGTGCCGTACAATGAGCAGTTCTTC
CDR3 protein: CASSLIAGVPYNEQFF